This T cell receptor (beta chain) was profiled in a study of OX40 agonist ivuxolimab in advanced cancers. Across the study: The dose of intravenous ivuxolimab that patients received every 2 weeks ranged from 0.01 to 10 mg/kg. Partial responses were observed in three patients, of whom one had hepatocellular carcinoma and two had cutaneous melanoma.

Profiled with immunoSEQ multiplex PCR; TCRdb holds only in-frame clones, not every one. The sample gives 100,000 to 150,000 clones, 85% to 95% of which show up once; under 0.9% is in the top ten. Germline CDR1 reads MGHRA; CDR2 reads YSYEKL. CDR3 length equals 15 residues. Trimming took off 0 bases at V and 1 base at J, with 7 bases between the two ends. The J gene is TRBJ1-3, the V gene TRBV4-1, with D hard to call. The material was CD4+ or CD8+ T cells sorted from blood, obtained in a trial of the OX40 agonist ivuxolimab. The receptor was isolated from an adult with an advanced solid tumor such as melanoma, head and neck, liver or kidney cancer. The CDR3 loop is CASSQDRTSGNTIYF. CDR3 in DNA: TGCGCCAGCAGCCAAGACAGGACTTCTGGAAACACCATATATTTT.